One sample yielded the 29 T cell receptor beta chains listed below, sequenced in a study of blood T cell repertoires in COVID-19. Clones were sequenced by immunoSEQ multiplex PCR, and TCRdb holds only the in-frame ones, with some missing. The repertoire includes about 400,000 clones, around 84% of them detected once, and over 2.5% sits in the top ten. Sequencing was done on a sample of peripheral blood. The origin of the receptors is a human donor in a cohort sampled during active COVID-19.

The chain has TRBV10-3 and TRBJ2-7; 8 bases match TRBD2. The germline CDR1 and CDR2 sequences are ENHRY and SYGVKD. The CDR3 spans 15 residues. V was clipped by 3 bases and J by 0 bases; unmatched bases: 4. The DNA for the CDR3 is TGTGCCATCAGTGAAGCGAGCGGGAGCTCCTACGAGCAGTACTTC. Its translation: CAISEASGSSYEQYF.

The V gene is TRBV27, the J gene TRBJ1-1; no clear D gene. The ends were cut back, 0 bases at V and 4 bases at J, with 15 bases in the middle. In germline, CDR1 is MNHEY, CDR2 SMNVEV (reference sequence). The CDR3 contains 16 residues. Here the CDR3 reads CASSLSYGEWSTEAFF. As DNA, the CDR3 is TGTGCCAGCAGTTTATCATACGGGGAGTGGAGCACTGAAGCTTTCTTT.

The chain is built from TRBV14 and TRBJ2-7, with 7 bases fitting TRBD1. This CDR3 region has 13 residues. The germline V gene has CDR1 SGHDN and CDR2 FVKESK. The junction had 3 bases not matched to a gene; V was cut back by 4 bases and J by 3 bases. The CDR3 nucleotides read TGTGCCAGCAGCCGGGACAGAAACTACGAGCAGTACTTC. Amino acids: CASSRDRNYEQYF.

The chain joins TRBV3-1 (or the pseudogene TRBV3-2) to TRBJ2-1; tentative D call: TRBD1 (5 bases). The CDR3 has 12 amino acids. The ends were cut back, 0 bases at V and 8 bases at J, with 5 bases in the middle. Germline-derived CDR1 and CDR2 are LGHDT and YNNKEL (reference sequence). CDR3 loop: CASSQEGDEQFF. The DNA for the CDR3 is TGTGCCAGCAGCCAAGAAGGGGATGAGCAGTTCTTC.

The V gene is TRBV3-1 (or the pseudogene TRBV3-2), the J gene TRBJ2-7; 7 positions agree with TRBD2. This CDR3 spans 15 amino acids. J lost 2 bases, V lost 0 bases, and 4 bases had no gene match. Germline CDR1 is LGHDT and CDR2 is YNNKEL (reference sequence). Here the CDR3 DNA reads TGTGCCAGCAGCCAAGAGGGCGGGAGACCCTACGAGCAGTACTTC. This translates into CASSQEGGRPYEQYF.

The V gene is TRBV7-9, the J gene TRBJ2-5; D perhaps matches TRBD2 (6 bases). Germline V gives CDR1 SEHNR, CDR2 FQNEAQ (reference sequence). Trimming left V 4 bases short and J 5 bases short, with 11 bases between. This CDR3 region has 13 residues. CDR3 DNA sequence: TGTGCCAGCAGCTCGCGCGGGGCTGAGACCCAGTACTTC. Encoded protein: CASSSRGAETQYF.

The rearrangement joins TRBV27 to TRBJ2-6; D is ambiguous. This CDR3 contains 14 residues. The V end lost 3 bases, the J end lost 0 bases, and 3 bases lay between the germline ends. Germline CDR1 and CDR2: MNHEY and SMNVEV (reference sequence). DNA for the CDR3: TGTGCCAGCAGTTTGAGCTCTGGGGCCAACGTCCTGACTTTC. Translated, it gives CASSLSSGANVLTF.

The chain uses TRBV4-1 and TRBJ2-2; 11 bases agree with TRBD2. This CDR3 is 16 amino acids long. Germline trimming cut 4 bases from V and 6 bases from J; bases unmatched to any gene: 7. Germline V gene lookup returns CDR1 MGHRA and CDR2 YSYEKL. The CDR3: CASSLLSGGAPGELFF. As DNA, the CDR3 is TGCGCCAGCAGCCTACTTAGCGGGGGGGCCCCCGGGGAGCTGTTTTTT.

The sample holds a few counts of this clone. The gene calls are TRBV7-2 and TRBJ2-7; possible D gene TRBD2, 6 bases. The germline gives CDR1 SGHTA, CDR2 FQGNSA. Trimming pared 5 bases from V and 5 bases from J, leaving 16 bases between. CDR3 size: 14 residues. CDR3 sequence: CASSRPGVRNEQYF. CDR3 in DNA: TGTGCCAGCAGCCGCCCGGGGGTGCGGAACGAGCAGTACTTC.

The chain has TRBV5-6 and TRBJ2-3, with 10 positions matching TRBD1. V shed 5 bases, J shed 4 bases, and the junction held 1 base outside the gene matches. The CDR3 contains 13 residues. Germline-derived CDR1 and CDR2 are SGHDT and YYEEEE. The CDR3 nucleotides are TGTGCCAGCAGGGGGACAGGGGCAGATACGCAGTATTTT. Protein sequence: CASRGTGADTQYF.

The chain employs TRBV3-1 (or the pseudogene TRBV3-2) and TRBJ1-3; a weak D match, TRBD1 (5 bases). V was shortened by 3 bases and J by 2 bases, with 17 bases between the two germline ends. Germline V CDR1 and CDR2: LGHDT, YNNKEL (reference sequence). The CDR3 totals 17 residues. CDR3 DNA sequence: TGTGCCAGCAGCCAGGGGCAGCCGGGCTCAACTGGAAACACCATATATTTT. Its protein is CASSQGQPGSTGNTIYF.

The gene calls are TRBV15 and TRBJ2-4; the match to TRBD2 covers 9 bases. The CDR3 is 16 residues long. Germline trimming cut 3 bases from V and 1 base from J; bases unmatched to any gene: 4. The germline V gene encodes CDR1 LNHNV and CDR2 YYDKDF (reference sequence). This CDR3 reads CATSRGTSRAKNIQYF. DNA for the CDR3: TGTGCCACCAGCAGGGGGACTAGCAGGGCCAAAAACATTCAGTACTTC.

The chain recombines TRBV5-6 with TRBJ1-4; 10 positions agree with TRBD1. CDR1 is SGHDT and CDR2 is YYEEEE in the germline V gene. With 4 bases clipped from V and 7 bases from J, the junction kept 4 bases outside the gene matches. The CDR3 runs 14 residues. The CDR3 protein is CASSPWDRGEKLFF. Written as DNA, the CDR3 is TGTGCCAGCAGCCCATGGGACAGGGGTGAAAAACTGTTTTTT.

This clone is a singleton in its sample. The V call is TRBV19, the J call TRBJ2-7; D might be TRBD2 (6 bases). Germline V gene lookup returns CDR1 LNHDA and CDR2 SQIVND (reference sequence). The CDR3 is 15 residues long. Trimming pared 3 bases from V and 0 bases from J, leaving 12 bases between. CDR3 loop: CASSIGAGSSYEQYF. In DNA, the CDR3 is TGTGCCAGTAGTATCGGGGCGGGGAGCTCCTACGAGCAGTACTTC.

About this clone: Within the sample, other DNA sequences also encode this same CDR3. The rearrangement uses TRBV9 and TRBJ2-7, with TRBD2 matching over 9 bases. CDR3 size: 14 residues. Trimming at V came to 0 bases and at J to 4 bases, leaving 2 bases not matched to a gene. The germline gives CDR1 SGDLS, CDR2 YYNGEE. CDR3 nucleotides: TGTGCCAGCAGCGTAGGGCGGGGGGGATACGAGCAGTACTTC. This sequence encodes CASSVGRGGYEQYF.

This chain joins TRBV10-3 and TRBJ1-1; TRBD1 matches 7 bases. This CDR3 is 12 amino acids long. The germline gives CDR1 ENHRY, CDR2 SYGVKD. The J segment lost 1 base and the V segment lost 10 bases, leaving 3 bases of the junction unmatched. The CDR3 here is CARGQTNTEAFF. In DNA form, the CDR3 reads TGTGCCAGGGGACAGACGAACACTGAAGCTTTCTTT.

The V gene is TRBV30, the J gene TRBJ1-1; maybe TRBD1 (6 bases). With 3 bases removed from V and 1 base from J, the gap between germline ends came to 12 bases. CDR1 is GTSNPN, CDR2 SVGIG, per germline (reference sequence). CDR3 length: 14 residues. The CDR3: CAWRRGGKNTEAFF. The CDR3 coding sequence is TGTGCCTGGAGGAGGGGGGGGAAGAACACTGAAGCTTTCTTT.

This clone was counted many times. CDR3 sequence: CASSPAGRIYGYTF. The CDR3 coding sequence is TGCGCCAGCAGCCCCGCGGGCAGGATCTACGGCTACACCTTC. V is TRBV5-1 and J is TRBJ1-2, with unresolved D. V was cut by 4 bases and J by 8 bases, with 18 bases left in between. The germline gives CDR1 SGHRS, CDR2 YFSETQ. This CDR3 is built from 14 residues. Together with reference TRBV5-1 and TRBJ1-2, the CDR3 gives the full variable domain: KAGVTQTPRYLIKTRGQQVTLSCSPISGHRSVSWYQQTPGQGLQFLFEYFSETQRNKGNFPGRFSGRQFSNSRSEMNVSTLELGDSALYLCASSPAGRIYGYTFGSGTRLTVV.

The rearrangement uses TRBV28 and TRBJ2-2, with TRBD2 matching 13 bases. The J segment lost 7 bases and the V segment lost 4 bases, leaving 6 bases of the junction unmatched. The CDR3 has 16 residues. Germline V lookup: CDR1 MDHEN, CDR2 SYDVKM. This chain's CDR3 is CASSYGLAGVVGELFF. DNA for the CDR3: TGTGCCAGCAGTTACGGACTAGCGGGAGTGGTCGGGGAGCTGTTTTTT.

The chain links TRBV27 to TRBJ2-1; 11 nucleotides match TRBD1. Germline V gene data show CDR1 as MNHEY and CDR2 as SMNVEV (reference sequence). This CDR3 spans 17 amino acids. The junction had 8 bases not matched to a gene; V was cut back by 3 bases and J by 4 bases. The CDR3 is CASSFTPRDRGYNEQFF. The CDR3 nucleotides read TGTGCCAGCAGTTTTACCCCCCGGGACAGGGGGTACAATGAGCAGTTCTTC.

The gene calls are TRBV2 and TRBJ2-3; D might be TRBD2 (5 bases). This CDR3 spans 13 amino acids. Germline-derived CDR1 and CDR2 are SNHLY and FYNNEI. Trimming took 7 bases from V and 2 from J, leaving 10 bases between them. The CDR3 bases are TGTGCCAGCAATAGCGAACTCACAGATACGCAGTATTTT. Encoded protein: CASNSELTDTQYF.

The CDR3 DNA follows: TGTGCCAGCAGCTATCGACAGGCTTCTAACTATGGCTACACCTTC. Translating gives CASSYRQASNYGYTF. This chain joins TRBV6-5 and TRBJ1-2, with TRBD1 as a possible D gene (6 bases). The CDR3 runs 15 residues. Per germline, CDR1 MNHEY and CDR2 SVGAGI. The ends were cut back, 6 bases at V and 0 bases at J, with 14 bases in the middle.

In this sample, this clone turned up a few times. This chain connects TRBV30 to TRBJ2-1; TRBD2 matches 8 bases. Germline V gene lookup returns CDR1 GTSNPN and CDR2 SVGIG (reference sequence). V shed 1 base, J shed 6 bases, and the junction held 5 bases outside the gene matches. The CDR3 is made up of 14 amino acids. The CDR3 coding sequence is TGTGCCTGGAGTGCTAGCGGGTTCCGCAATGAGCAGTTCTTC. Translation gives CAWSASGFRNEQFF.

V gene TRBV19 combines with J gene TRBJ1-2; TRBD1 matches at 9 bases. CDR1 and CDR2 (germline): LNHDA, SQIVND (reference sequence). After removal of 2 bases from V and 3 bases from J, the junction contained 4 bases not matched to a gene. This CDR3 is 15 amino acids long. This CDR3 is CASSIRQGGDYGYTF. CDR3 coding DNA: TGTGCCAGTAGTATACGACAGGGGGGCGACTATGGCTACACCTTC.

This chain uses TRBV4-1 with TRBJ2-5, with 8 bases identical to TRBD1. The CDR3 extends over 16 amino acids. V lost 2 bases to trimming and J lost 4 bases; unmatched junction nucleotides: 9. Germline loops: CDR1 MGHRA, CDR2 YSYEKL. CDR3 in DNA: TGCGCCAGCAGCCAAACCGGGACAGGTGCGGGAGAGACCCAGTACTTC. This codes for CASSQTGTGAGETQYF.

This chain joins TRBV9 and TRBJ2-4, with 8 bases fitting TRBD2. In germline, CDR1 is SGDLS, CDR2 YYNGEE. CDR3 size: 17 residues. The CDR3 loop reads CARNGARGDLAKNIQYF. DNA for the CDR3: TGTGCTAGGAACGGGGCGCGGGGGGACCTGGCCAAAAACATTCAGTACTTC. The entire variable domain, with the rest obtained from reference TRBV9 and TRBJ2-4, is as follows: DSGVTQTPKHLITATGQRVTLRCSPRSGDLSVYWYQQSLDQGLQFLIQYYNGEERAKGNILERFSAQQFPDLHSELNLSSLELGDSALYFCARNGARGDLAKNIQYFGAGTRLSVL.

J is TRBJ2-2 and V is TRBV12-3 or TRBV12-4; D might be TRBD2 (6 bases). The CDR3 is 13 residues long. V was cut by 3 bases and J by 6 bases, with 8 bases left in between. CDR3 sequence reads: CASSFGGAGELFF. The CDR3 nucleotides are TGTGCCAGCAGTTTCGGAGGGGCCGGGGAGCTGTTTTTT.

A remark on this clone: The same CDR3 can be traced to other DNA sequences in this sample. The rearrangement uses TRBV5-1 and TRBJ1-1, with 8 nucleotides matching TRBD1. The J segment lost 1 base and the V segment lost 4 bases, leaving 3 bases of the junction unmatched. The CDR3 loop spans 14 amino acids. CDR1 is SGHRS and CDR2 is YFSETQ in the germline V gene. The CDR3 loop reads CASSLGQENTEAFF. The CDR3 DNA is TGCGCCAGCAGCCTGGGACAGGAGAACACTGAAGCTTTCTTT.

The gene calls are TRBV3-1 (or the pseudogene TRBV3-2) and TRBJ1-5, with 8 nucleotides matching TRBD1. Germline values: CDR1 LGHDT, CDR2 YNNKEL (reference sequence). This CDR3 comprises 15 residues. The trim removed 5 bases at V and 2 bases at J, leaving 5 bases unmatched. The CDR3 bases are TGTGCCAGCAGCGGACAGGGTTTACGCAATCAGCCCCAGCATTTT. Protein product: CASSGQGLRNQPQHF.